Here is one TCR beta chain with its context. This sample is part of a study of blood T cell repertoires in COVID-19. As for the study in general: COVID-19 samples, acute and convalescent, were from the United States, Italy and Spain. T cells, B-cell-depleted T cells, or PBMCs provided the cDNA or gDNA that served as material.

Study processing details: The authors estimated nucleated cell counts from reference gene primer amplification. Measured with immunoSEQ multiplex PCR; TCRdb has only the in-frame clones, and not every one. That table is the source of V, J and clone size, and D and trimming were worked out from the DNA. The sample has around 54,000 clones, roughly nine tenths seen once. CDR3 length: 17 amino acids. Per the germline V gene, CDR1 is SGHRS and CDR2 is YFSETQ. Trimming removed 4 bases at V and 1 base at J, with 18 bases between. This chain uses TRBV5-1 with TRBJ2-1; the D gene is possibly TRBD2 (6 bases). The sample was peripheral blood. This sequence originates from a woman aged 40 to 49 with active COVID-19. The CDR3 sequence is CASSPSQAGTSYNEQFF. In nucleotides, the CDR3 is TGCGCCAGCAGCCCCAGTCAGGCGGGGACGTCCTACAATGAGCAGTTCTTC.